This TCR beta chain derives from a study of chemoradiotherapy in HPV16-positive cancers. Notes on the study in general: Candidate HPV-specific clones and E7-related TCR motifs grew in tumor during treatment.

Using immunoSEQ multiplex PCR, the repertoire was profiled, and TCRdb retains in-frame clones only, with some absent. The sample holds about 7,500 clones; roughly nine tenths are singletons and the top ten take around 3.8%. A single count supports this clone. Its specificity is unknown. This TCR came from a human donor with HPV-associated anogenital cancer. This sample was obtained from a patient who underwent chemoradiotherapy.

The CDR3 nucleotides read TGTGCCAGCAGAATTGACAGCCAAGGGAAAGCTTTCTTT. Translating gives CASRIDSQGKAFF. The gene calls are TRBV2 and TRBJ1-1; tentative D call: TRBD1 (5 bases). V dropped 6 bases and J dropped 9 bases, with 17 bases sitting between them. This CDR3 is 13 amino acids long. The germline V gene has CDR1 SNHLY and CDR2 FYNNEI.